A single sample is the source of the 27 T cell receptor beta chains below, sequenced in a study of T-cell reconstitution after alpha-beta-depleted transplantation in children. A TCRbeta library incorporating unique molecular identifiers was prepared. TCRdb redid the calling of the PCR reads with MiXCR, one entry per CDR3 protein. The table records 500,000 to 600,000 distinct CDR3 sequences, 32% of them present only once. Sample: PBMCs from the stem cell graft donor, taken from the stem cell graft. The receptors originated from a human donor who donated a stem cell graft to a child with aplastic anemia.

This clonotype has more than one count but fewer than ten. CDR3 DNA: TGCAGTTGGGTTGTTAGCTCCTACGAGCAGTACGTC. Its translation: CSWVVSSYEQYV. The chain uses TRBV20-1 and TRBJ2-7; D gene unclear. V shed 8 bases and J shed 0 bases, with 11 bases lying between them. Germline V gene data show CDR1 as DFQATT and CDR2 as SNEGSKA (reference sequence). The CDR3 is 12 amino acids.

The chain uses TRBV12-3 or TRBV12-4 and TRBJ1-2; unclear D gene. Between the trimmed V and J ends, which lost 2 bases and 5 bases, there was a span of 15 bases. CDR3 size: 15 residues. The CDR3 DNA sequence: TGTGCCAGCAGTTTATCCTCCAGACTAGATTATGGCTACACCTTC. This codes for CASSLSSRLDYGYTF.

The chain employs TRBV7-9 and TRBJ2-5; D unclear. Germline V lookup: CDR1 SEHNR, CDR2 FQNEAQ (reference sequence). The V gene lost 1 base and the J gene lost 6 bases, with 6 bases spanning the gap. This CDR3 spans 12 amino acids. CDR3 coding DNA: TGTGCCAGCAGCTTAGATTGGAAGACCCAGTACTTC. Encoded protein: CASSLDWKTQYF. The complete variable domain, with remaining parts taken from reference TRBV7-9 and TRBJ2-5, reads DTGVSQNPRHKITKRGQNVTFRCDPISEHNRLYWYRQTLGQGPEFLTYFQNEAQLEKSRLLSDRFSAERPKGSFSTLEIQRTEQGDSAMYLCASSLDWKTQYFGPGTRLLVL.

The chain is built from TRBV15 and TRBJ2-1, with TRBD2 matching over 9 bases. V gave up 1 base and J gave up 4 bases; unmatched junction bases: 8. Germline V lookup: CDR1 LNHNV, CDR2 YYDKDF (reference sequence). The CDR3 length is 17 residues. The CDR3: CATSRGAGGPTYNEQFF. DNA for the CDR3: TGTGCCACCAGCAGAGGGGCGGGAGGGCCTACATACAATGAGCAGTTCTTC.

The sample holds many counts of this clonotype. The chain couples TRBV20-1 to TRBJ2-1; TRBD2 matches at 11 bases. This CDR3 has 14 amino acids. Germline loops: CDR1 DFQATT, CDR2 SNEGSKA (reference sequence). Germline trimming cut 5 bases from V and 4 bases from J; bases unmatched to any gene: 4. The CDR3 nucleotides read TGCAGTGCTGGGACTAGCGGCTATTACAATGAGCAGTTCTTC. It codes for CSAGTSGYYNEQFF.

V and J are TRBV5-6 and TRBJ2-1, with 7 bases fitting TRBD2. Trimming removed 7 bases from V and 10 bases from J; junction bases left unmatched: 8. CDR3 length: 12 amino acids. Per the germline V gene, CDR1 is SGHDT and CDR2 is YYEEEE. As DNA, the CDR3 is TGTGCCAGCGGCGCCCGGGGAGGGGAGCAGTTCTTC. Translation: CASGARGGEQFF.

The rearrangement links TRBV7-9 to TRBJ1-2; no definite D call. The CDR3 runs to 15 residues. V was clipped by 0 bases and J by 3 bases, with 11 bases between them. In germline, CDR1 is SEHNR, CDR2 FQNEAQ (reference sequence). Here the CDR3 DNA reads TGTGCCAGCAGCTTAGCCCGGGGTCAGGACTATGGCTACACCTTC. Translated: CASSLARGQDYGYTF.

This clonotype was seen only a few times. The rearrangement uses TRBV9 and TRBJ2-2; TRBD1 or TRBD2 may be the D gene (5 bases each). The CDR3 runs 15 residues. V lost 0 bases, J lost 5 bases, and 11 bases lay in between. Germline CDR1 SGDLS, CDR2 YYNGEE. The CDR3 sequence: CASSVEVGRTGELFF. The CDR3 coding sequence is TGTGCCAGCAGCGTAGAGGTGGGACGAACCGGGGAGCTGTTTTTT. The full variable domain, in which reference TRBV9 and TRBJ2-2 provide the parts outside the CDR3, is DSGVTQTPKHLITATGQRVTLRCSPRSGDLSVYWYQQSLDQGLQFLIQYYNGEERAKGNILERFSAQQFPDLHSELNLSSLELGDSALYFCASSVEVGRTGELFFGEGSRLTVL.

The chain employs TRBV5-5 and TRBJ2-3; a weak D match, TRBD2 (6 bases). Trimming left V 4 bases short and J 4 bases short, with 13 bases between. Looked up from germline, CDR1 is SGHKS and CDR2 is YYEKEE (reference sequence). This CDR3 is built from 14 residues. CDR3 region: CASSTTSTADTQYF. The CDR3 bases are TGTGCCAGCAGCACGACTAGTACAGCAGATACGCAGTATTTT.

This rearrangement joins TRBV12-3 or TRBV12-4 to TRBJ2-1, with D unresolved. The CDR3 is made up of 16 amino acids. V lost 5 bases, J lost 2 bases, and 16 bases lay in between. The CDR3 DNA is TGTGCCAGCAGTCTACTATCCCCTCCTCCCTACAATGAGCAGTTCTTC. As protein: CASSLLSPPPYNEQFF.

The gene calls are TRBV2 and TRBJ2-3; 14 nucleotides line up with TRBD2. CDR3 length: 18 residues. V lost 11 bases, J lost 3 bases, and 16 bases stayed unmatched. CDR1 and CDR2 from the germline V gene are SNHLY and FYNNEI. CDR3 protein: CAAAETPGLAGVTDTQYF. The CDR3 region has the DNA TGTGCCGCAGCTGAAACACCGGGACTAGCGGGAGTAACAGATACGCAGTATTTT.

This clonotype was detected only a few times. This chain connects TRBV12-3 or TRBV12-4 to TRBJ2-7; TRBD2 agrees at 7 bases. The CDR3 has 15 amino acids. Trimming removed 5 bases from V and 3 bases from J; junction bases left unmatched: 10. CDR3 sequence reads: CASSTRETSFYEQYF. The CDR3 DNA sequence: TGTGCCAGCAGTACGCGGGAGACGTCCTTCTACGAGCAGTACTTC.

This clonotype was observed a handful of times. The gene calls are TRBV7-2 and TRBJ2-7, with a possible D match to TRBD1 (5 bases). CDR1 SGHTA and CDR2 FQGNSA come from the germline V gene. V lost 5 bases, J lost 2 bases, and 19 bases lay in between. The CDR3 consists of 16 residues. The CDR3 sequence is CASSRGKGVTPYEQYV. The CDR3 coding sequence is TGTGCCAGCAGCCGCGGCAAAGGGGTGACACCCTACGAGCAGTACGTC.

The chain links TRBV19 to TRBJ2-1; possibly TRBD1 or TRBD2 for D (6 bases each). Trimming took off 10 bases at V and 8 bases at J, with 18 bases between the two ends. The CDR3 covers 13 residues. The germline V gene has CDR1 LNHDA and CDR2 SQIVND (reference sequence). CDR3 DNA: TGTGCCACGGGGGCAAGGGCCTCAGATGAGCAGTTCTTC. It codes for CATGARASDEQFF.

This clonotype was recorded once. The chain employs TRBV4-1 and TRBJ1-2, with unresolved D. This CDR3 is built from 15 residues. Germline CDR1 and CDR2: MGHRA and YSYEKL. V was cut by 4 bases and J by 2 bases, with 14 bases left in between. The CDR3 region is CASSPEAGENYGYTF. In DNA form, the CDR3 reads TGCGCCAGCAGCCCAGAGGCCGGGGAGAACTATGGCTACACCTTC.

V and J are TRBV3-1 and TRBJ1-1; maybe TRBD1 (5 bases). From germline, CDR1 is LGHDT and CDR2 YNNKEL (reference sequence). V dropped 4 bases and J dropped 0 bases, with 12 bases sitting between them. The CDR3 is 15 residues long. The CDR3 sequence is CASSRGRGMNTEAFF. In nucleotides, the CDR3 is TGTGCCAGCAGCCGGGGGAGGGGTATGAACACTGAAGCTTTCTTT.

The genes are TRBV6-5 and TRBJ1-1, with D uncertain. Trimming took 6 bases from V and 4 from J, leaving 12 bases between them. This CDR3 spans 13 amino acids. Germline V lookup: CDR1 MNHEY, CDR2 SVGAGI. CDR3 nucleotides: TGTGCCAGCAGACACTCGTTAGGCACTGAAGCTTTCTTT. Translated: CASRHSLGTEAFF.

This clonotype has more than one count but fewer than ten. The chain recombines TRBV4-2 with TRBJ2-5; 8 bases line up with TRBD1. Germline V lookup: CDR1 LGHNA, CDR2 YNFKEQ. There are 15 residues in the CDR3. The ends lost 3 bases at V and 1 base at J; junction bases unmatched: 4. CDR3 DNA sequence: TGTGCCAGCAGCCAGAGAGACAGGGGCCAAGAGACCCAGTACTTC. Protein sequence: CASSQRDRGQETQYF.

The chain employs TRBV10-3 and TRBJ2-3; the match to TRBD2 covers 13 bases. V gave up 11 bases and J gave up 5 bases; unmatched junction bases: 7. This CDR3 has 14 amino acids. The germline V gene encodes CDR1 ENHRY and CDR2 SYGVKD. The CDR3 DNA reads as TGTGCCGCTGGACTAGCGGGAGTTATAGATACGCAGTATTTT. It encodes CAAGLAGVIDTQYF.

This clonotype was picked up a small number of times. The CDR3 DNA is TGTGCCAGCAGCTTGGACGGACCAGGCAAGACCCAGTACTTC. Protein product: CASSLDGPGKTQYF. This sequence joins TRBV5-5 and TRBJ2-5, with unresolved D. V was cut by 0 bases and J by 6 bases, with 12 bases left in between. The CDR3 length is 14 residues. Germline lookup yields CDR1 SGHKS and CDR2 YYEKEE (reference sequence). Full variable domain (missing parts from reference TRBV5-5 and TRBJ2-5): DAGVTQSPTHLIKTRGQQVTLRCSPISGHKSVSWYQQVLGQGPQFIFQYYEKEERGRGNFPDRFSARQFPNYSSELNVNALLLGDSALYLCASSLDGPGKTQYFGPGTRLLVL.

This clonotype was seen only a few times. The chain joins TRBV7-2 to TRBJ1-1, with D unclear. Germline V CDR1 and CDR2: SGHTA, FQGNSA. There are 15 residues in the CDR3. V gave up 4 bases and J gave up 6 bases, with 18 bases separating them. This CDR3 is CASSSFRNPGAEAFF. CDR3 in DNA: TGTGCCAGCAGCTCGTTCAGGAACCCGGGCGCTGAAGCTTTCTTT.

The genes are TRBV7-9 and TRBJ1-2; the D gene is possibly TRBD1 (5 bases). V was pared by 4 bases and J by 7 bases, with 19 bases between. CDR1 and CDR2 from the germline V gene are SEHNR and FQNEAQ (reference sequence). The CDR3 has 15 residues. The CDR3 loop reads CASSYGQGLKGGYTF. Here the CDR3 DNA reads TGTGCCAGCAGCTATGGTCAGGGATTGAAGGGTGGCTACACCTTC. Full variable domain (missing parts from reference TRBV7-9 and TRBJ1-2): DTGVSQNPRHKITKRGQNVTFRCDPISEHNRLYWYRQTLGQGPEFLTYFQNEAQLEKSRLLSDRFSAERPKGSFSTLEIQRTEQGDSAMYLCASSYGQGLKGGYTFGSGTRLTVV.

This clonotype was picked up a small number of times. The V and J genes are TRBV5-5 and TRBJ2-3; 11 nucleotides match TRBD1. This CDR3 is 18 amino acids long. V lost 3 bases, J lost 5 bases, and 14 bases stayed unmatched. Germline V gene sequence: CDR1 SGHKS, CDR2 YYEKEE (reference sequence). The CDR3 protein is CASSSAWAGQGDGDTQYF. CDR3 nucleotides: TGTGCCAGCAGCTCGGCTTGGGCGGGACAGGGGGATGGAGATACGCAGTATTTT.

In this sample, this clonotype turned up many times. The genes are TRBV6-1 and TRBJ2-7; tentative D call: TRBD1 (7 bases). CDR1 and CDR2 (germline): MNHNS, SASEGT. The CDR3 is 13 residues long. The germline V and J ends were trimmed by 8 bases and 6 bases, with 17 bases remaining between them. CDR3 residues: CASVSGGRAEQYF. In DNA form, the CDR3 reads TGTGCCAGCGTGTCAGGGGGGCGGGCCGAGCAGTACTTC.

The CDR3 nucleotides are TGTGCCAGCAGCCCCGGGGCCCCATGGAATGAGCAGTTCTTC. Its protein is CASSPGAPWNEQFF. The rearrangement links TRBV6-1 to TRBJ2-1; the D call may be TRBD1 or TRBD2 (5 bases each). Germline assignment: CDR1 MNHNS and CDR2 SASEGT. CDR3 size: 14 residues. Trimming took 6 bases from V and 7 from J, leaving 16 bases between them.

The V call is TRBV28, the J call TRBJ2-7, with TRBD1 matching 7 bases. J gave up 3 bases and V 5 bases, and 13 bases lay outside the gene matches. The V gene's germline CDR1 is MDHEN and CDR2 SYDVKM. The CDR3 extends over 16 amino acids. CDR3 sequence: CASSPVTGSNYYEQYF. The DNA of the CDR3 is TGTGCCAGCAGTCCCGTGACAGGGTCGAACTACTACGAGCAGTACTTC. Using reference TRBV28 and TRBJ2-7 for the parts outside the CDR3, the full variable domain is DVKVTQSSRYLVKRTGEKVFLECVQDMDHENMFWYRQDPGLGLRLIYFSYDVKMKEKGDIPEGYSVSREKKERFSLILESASTNQTSMYLCASSPVTGSNYYEQYFGPGTRLTVT.

This clonotype was counted between two and nine times. J is TRBJ1-1 and V is TRBV6-5; D might be TRBD1 (5 bases). Trimming took 0 bases from V and 4 from J, leaving 15 bases between them. Germline V CDR1 and CDR2: MNHEY, SVGAGI. The CDR3 extends over 16 amino acids. For the CDR3, the DNA is TGTGCCAGCAGTTACTCCAATATGGGGGTGGGCACTGAAGCTTTCTTT. Protein: CASSYSNMGVGTEAFF.